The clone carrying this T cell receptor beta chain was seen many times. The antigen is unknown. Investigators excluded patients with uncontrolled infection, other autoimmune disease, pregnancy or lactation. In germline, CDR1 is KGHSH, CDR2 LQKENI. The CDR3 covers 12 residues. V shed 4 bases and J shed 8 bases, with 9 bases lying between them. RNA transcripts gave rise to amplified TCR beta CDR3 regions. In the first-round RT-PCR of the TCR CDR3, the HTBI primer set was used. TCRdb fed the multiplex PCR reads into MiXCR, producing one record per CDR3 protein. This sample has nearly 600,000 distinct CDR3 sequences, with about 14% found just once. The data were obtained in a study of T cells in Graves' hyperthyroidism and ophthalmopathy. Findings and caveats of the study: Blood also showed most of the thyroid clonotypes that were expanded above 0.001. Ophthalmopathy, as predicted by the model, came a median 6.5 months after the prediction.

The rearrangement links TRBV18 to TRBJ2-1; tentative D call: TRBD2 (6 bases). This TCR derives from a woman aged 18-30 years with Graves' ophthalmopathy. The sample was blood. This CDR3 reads CASSRWEDEQFF. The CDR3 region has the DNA TGTGCCAGCTCACGTTGGGAGGATGAGCAGTTCTTC.